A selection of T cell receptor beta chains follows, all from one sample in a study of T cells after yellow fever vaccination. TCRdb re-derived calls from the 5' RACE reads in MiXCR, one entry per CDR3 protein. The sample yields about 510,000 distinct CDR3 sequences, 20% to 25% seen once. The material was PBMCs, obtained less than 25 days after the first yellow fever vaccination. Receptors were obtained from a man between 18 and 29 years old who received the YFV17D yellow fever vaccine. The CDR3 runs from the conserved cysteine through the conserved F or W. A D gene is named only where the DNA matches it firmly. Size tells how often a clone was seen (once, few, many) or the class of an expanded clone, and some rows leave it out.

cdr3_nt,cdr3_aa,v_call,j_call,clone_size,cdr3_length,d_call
TGCGCCAGCAGCTTGGTAGGGGGCGGGGTGAATGAGCAGTTCTTC,CASSLVGGGVNEQFF,TRBV5-1,TRBJ2-1,NA,15,NA
TGTGCCAGCAGCCCGTCAGCTAACAAAGAGACCCAGTACTTC,CASSPSANKETQYF,TRBV7-3,TRBJ2-5,NA,14,NA
TGTGCCAGCAGCTTACGTGGCAGCTCCACCGGGGAGCTGTTTTTT,CASSLRGSSTGELFF,TRBV7-3,TRBJ2-2,NA,15,NA
TGCAGTGCTAGAGGGCCAGCGGGGGCGGGAGAGACCCAGTACTTC,CSARGPAGAGETQYF,TRBV20-1,TRBJ2-5,many,15,TRBD2
TGTGCCATCAGTCCTGCGACAGGCACAGATACGCAGTATTTT,CAISPATGTDTQYF,TRBV10-3,TRBJ2-3,NA,14,NA
TGCGCCAGCAGTGAGAACTCTGATACGCAGTATTTT,CASSENSDTQYF,TRBV10-1,TRBJ2-3,many,12,NA
TGTGCCAGTGGACTAGCGGGGGTAACCTACAATGAGCAGTTCTTC,CASGLAGVTYNEQFF,TRBV27,TRBJ2-1,NA,15,TRBD2
TGCAGTGCGTCAGGAGGGACACCCGGAGGCAATCAGCCCCAGCATTTT,CSASGGTPGGNQPQHF,TRBV20-1,TRBJ1-5,few,16,NA
TGTGCCAGCATCGGGACAGGGTCTGTGAACACCGGGGAGCTGTTTTTT,CASIGTGSVNTGELFF,TRBV6-2/TRBV6-3,TRBJ2-2,few,16,TRBD1
TGCGCCAGCAATCCTTCTATTTTTGCAGATACGCAGTATTTT,CASNPSIFADTQYF,TRBV10-1,TRBJ2-3,few,14,NA
TGTGCCAGCAGCTTAGGGGAAGGGTACAATCAGCCCCAGCATTTT,CASSLGEGYNQPQHF,TRBV27,TRBJ1-5,few,15,NA
TGCAGTGCTACACAGGGGAACCAAGAGACCCAGTACTTC,CSATQGNQETQYF,TRBV20-1,TRBJ2-5,few,13,TRBD1
TGTGCCAGCAGCTACACGGGGGGAGGGGGACTAGGTGCGGGTGAGCAGTTCTTC,CASSYTGGGGLGAGEQFF,TRBV27,TRBJ2-1,few,18,TRBD2
TGTGCCAGCAGCCTGCGGGAAGGGGGTGAAAAACTGTTTTTT,CASSLREGGEKLFF,TRBV3-1,TRBJ1-4,few,14,NA
TGTGCCACGCAGTATGCAGATACGCAGTATTTT,CATQYADTQYF,TRBV24-1,TRBJ2-3,few,11,NA
TGCGCCAGCAGCCGGGAGAGGGGTGACACAGATACGCAGTATTTT,CASSRERGDTDTQYF,TRBV4-1,TRBJ2-3,few,15,NA
TGTGCCAGCAGCCAAGGTCTAGCTGGGGGTTTAAATACGCAGTATTTT,CASSQGLAGGLNTQYF,TRBV4-2,TRBJ2-3,NA,16,NA
TGTGCCAGCAGCCCTAGGAGACAGGCGAACACCGGGGAGCTGTTTTTT,CASSPRRQANTGELFF,TRBV12-3/TRBV12-4,TRBJ2-2,few,16,NA
TGTGCCAGCTCACCAAGCGCTCCGCGGGAGACCCAGTACTTC,CASSPSAPRETQYF,TRBV18,TRBJ2-5,few,14,NA
TGTGCCAGCAGCCTTCCGGACATTAATTCACCCCTCCACTTT,CASSLPDINSPLHF,TRBV7-9,TRBJ1-6,NA,14,NA
TGTGCCAGCAGCCCCGGACAGGGGGTAGACAACTATGGCTACACCTTC,CASSPGQGVDNYGYTF,TRBV11-1,TRBJ1-2,NA,16,TRBD1
TGTGCCAGCAGTGAAATGTCGGATAGCAATCAGCCCCAGCATTTT,CASSEMSDSNQPQHF,TRBV2,TRBJ1-5,few,15,NA
TGCAGTGCGAAAAGGACTGCTTACTCTGGAAACACCATATATTTT,CSAKRTAYSGNTIYF,TRBV20-1,TRBJ1-3,few,15,NA
TGTGCCAGCAGTTCCGCCTCCGGGGGAGATACGCAGTATTTT,CASSSASGGDTQYF,TRBV12-3/TRBV12-4,TRBJ2-3,NA,14,NA
TGCGCCAGCAGGGTTGTGGCGTACCTAGACAGGGGTTCCTACAATGAGCAGTTCTTC,CASRVVAYLDRGSYNEQFF,TRBV5-1,TRBJ2-1,few,19,TRBD1
TGTGCCAGTAGTATGCGCCAGGAGTATAATAAAGCTTTCTTT,CASSMRQEYNKAFF,TRBV19,TRBJ1-1,few,14,NA
TGTGCCAGCTCACCGACAGGGAGCCCAGGAGGCTACACCTTC,CASSPTGSPGGYTF,TRBV18,TRBJ1-2,few,14,TRBD1
TGTGCCAGCACCCTATATGGGACCACTGAAGCTTTCTTT,CASTLYGTTEAFF,TRBV28,TRBJ1-1,NA,13,NA
TGTGCCAGCAGCCAAGACAGGGGGTGGTTGGACACTGAAGCTTTCTTT,CASSQDRGWLDTEAFF,TRBV14,TRBJ1-1,few,16,TRBD1
TGCAGTGCTCCCCATGTTGGGGCGGTGGCAGGCGAGCAGTACTTC,CSAPHVGAVAGEQYF,TRBV20-1,TRBJ2-7,NA,15,NA
TGTGCCTGGGAACAGGTTCACGGCGGGGAGCTGTTTTTT,CAWEQVHGGELFF,TRBV30,TRBJ2-2,NA,13,NA
TGTGCCAGCAGCCCCGCCTATAACACTGAAGCTTTCTTT,CASSPAYNTEAFF,TRBV6-5,TRBJ1-1,many,13,NA
TGCGCCAGCAGCGCCGCCCCGGCACGCTACGAGCAGTACTTC,CASSAAPARYEQYF,TRBV5-1,TRBJ2-7,few,14,NA
TGTGCCAGCAGTCAGGGCCAAACCAATCAGCCCCAGCATTTT,CASSQGQTNQPQHF,TRBV6-1,TRBJ1-5,NA,14,NA
TGTGCCAGCAGCTTGTTCCAGGCGGGCTATGGCTACACCTTC,CASSLFQAGYGYTF,TRBV5-6,TRBJ1-2,few,14,NA
TGTGCCAGCAGCCAAAGACTAGCGGGGACTCTCCTGAACACCGGGGAGCTGTTTTTT,CASSQRLAGTLLNTGELFF,TRBV3-1,TRBJ2-2,few,19,TRBD2
TGTGCCAGCAGCACTCAACAGGGAACTGAAGCTTTCTTT,CASSTQQGTEAFF,TRBV7-3,TRBJ1-1,NA,13,NA
TGCGCCAGCAGCTTGGCAGGGACTCAGCGCGCTTTCTTT,CASSLAGTQRAFF,TRBV5-1,TRBJ1-1,few,13,NA
TGTGCCAGCAGTTTGGGCAGGGGAGGATCACCCCTCCACTTT,CASSLGRGGSPLHF,TRBV12-3/TRBV12-4,TRBJ1-6,few,14,NA
TGCGCCAGCAGCCGGGGGTTCTACGAGCAGTACTTC,CASSRGFYEQYF,TRBV4-1,TRBJ2-7,few,12,NA
TGTGCCAGCAGCTTCCGTAGCGGGGGGGATCTTGATACGCAGTATTTT,CASSFRSGGDLDTQYF,TRBV7-2,TRBJ2-3,few,16,TRBD2
TGTGCCAGCAGCTTAGAAGCGGGGGGAGAGACCCAGTACTTC,CASSLEAGGETQYF,TRBV7-8,TRBJ2-5,few,14,TRBD2
TGTGCCAGCAGCTTCTCCCGGGGAACCAAACATCAGCCCCAGCATTTT,CASSFSRGTKHQPQHF,TRBV7-9,TRBJ1-5,few,16,NA
TGTGCCATCAGTGGGGACAGGAACAATGAGCAGTTCTTC,CAISGDRNNEQFF,TRBV10-3,TRBJ2-1,NA,13,TRBD1
TGTGCCAGCAGCTTAGTTGGCGGGGGGCTCACAGATACGCAGTATTTT,CASSLVGGGLTDTQYF,TRBV7-2,TRBJ2-3,few,16,TRBD2
TGTGCCAGCAGTCATGACAGGGTAACTGAAGCTTTCTTT,CASSHDRVTEAFF,TRBV7-9,TRBJ1-1,many,13,TRBD1
TGTGCCAGCAGCCCCCACCAATCACCCCTCCACTTT,CASSPHQSPLHF,TRBV14,TRBJ1-6,NA,12,NA
TGTGCCAGCAGACCCTGGGGAGCCTACGAGCAGTACTTC,CASRPWGAYEQYF,TRBV6-1,TRBJ2-7,NA,13,NA
TGTGCCAGCACCCATCAGGAGACCCAGTACTTC,CASTHQETQYF,TRBV7-2,TRBJ2-5,NA,11,NA
TGTGCCACCCTTAGCGGGGGGTCGGTGACTGAGCAGTTCTTC,CATLSGGSVTEQFF,TRBV19,TRBJ2-1,few,14,TRBD2
TGTGCCAGCTCACCAACCGTGGCGGATACGCAGTATTTT,CASSPTVADTQYF,TRBV18,TRBJ2-3,few,13,NA
TGTGCCAGCAGTGGTAGGACAGCGGGTGGGACTGAAGCTTTCTTT,CASSGRTAGGTEAFF,TRBV12-3/TRBV12-4,TRBJ1-1,NA,15,NA
TGTGCCATCAGTGAGTGGGGGAATCAGCCCCAGCATTTT,CAISEWGNQPQHF,TRBV10-3,TRBJ1-5,few,13,NA
TGCGCCAGCAGTCAAGGGTGGGGTAGTCCTCCCGAGACCCAGTACTTC,CASSQGWGSPPETQYF,TRBV4-3,TRBJ2-5,NA,16,NA
TGCGCCAGCCGACCGGGGACAGATGACTATGGCTACACCTTC,CASRPGTDDYGYTF,TRBV5-1,TRBJ1-2,NA,14,TRBD1
TGCGCCAGCAGCCCCCAACAGGGACCCGAGCAGTACTTC,CASSPQQGPEQYF,TRBV5-1,TRBJ2-7,few,13,NA
TGCGCCAGCAGCCAATACTCAACGGGGGGCGTTAGCACCGGGGAGCTGTTTTTT,CASSQYSTGGVSTGELFF,TRBV4-1,TRBJ2-2,few,18,NA
TGTGCCAGCAGTTTAGCGGGGCGAGGCCAAGAGACCCAGTACTTC,CASSLAGRGQETQYF,TRBV7-9,TRBJ2-5,few,15,TRBD2
TGTGCCAGCACTGGGACAGGGGTAGATACGCAGTATTTT,CASTGTGVDTQYF,TRBV6-1,TRBJ2-3,NA,13,TRBD1
TGTGCCAGCAGGGGACAGATTAATGAAAAACTGTTTTTT,CASRGQINEKLFF,TRBV6-1,TRBJ1-4,few,13,TRBD1